This T cell receptor beta chain was recovered during a study of cytomegalovirus exposure and HLA in healthy donors. Remarks on this clone: Its antigen is not identified.

Nominal health characterized the donors when sampled, though unrecorded immune exposures were likely. Study results and limitations: Among TCR beta chains of equal frequency, HLA-associated ones were more clonally expanded in a later analysis.

The CDR3 totals 16 residues. V lost 6 bases and J 0 bases, leaving 17 bases between the germline ends. CDR1 SGHNT and CDR2 YYREEE come from the germline V gene (reference sequence). Both 60 Vbeta primers and 13 Jbeta primers went into the PCR. The table came from immunoSEQ multiplex PCR; TCRdb's copy has only in-frame clones and leaves some out. The table shows some 130,000 clones, with approximately 80% occurring only once. The sample consisted of PBMCs. The genes are TRBV5-4 and TRBJ2-3; D is perhaps TRBD2 (6 bases). The TCR was taken from a male donor in good health and CMV-seropositive. CDR3 residues: CASIPSGGISTDTQYF. In nucleotides, the CDR3 is TGTGCCAGCATTCCCTCCGGCGGGATCAGCACAGATACGCAGTATTTT.